The 18 T cell receptor beta chains reported below all come from one sample, sequenced in a study of OX40 agonist ivuxolimab in advanced cancers. Profiled with immunoSEQ multiplex PCR; TCRdb holds only in-frame clones, not every one. Of some 59,000 clones in the sample, around 87% are singletons; the top ten hold 16%. Sample: CD4+ or CD8+ T cells sorted from blood, taken in a trial of the OX40 agonist ivuxolimab. These receptors all come from an adult with an advanced solid tumor such as melanoma, head and neck, liver or kidney cancer.

The rearrangement links TRBV19 to TRBJ2-1, with 10 bases fitting TRBD2. Trimming took 4 bases from V and 4 from J; bases not matched to a gene: 4. Per germline, CDR1 LNHDA and CDR2 SQIVND (reference sequence). This CDR3 contains 15 residues. The CDR3 region has the DNA TGTGCCAGTAGTAAGACTAGCGGGCTTTACAATGAGCAGTTCTTC. It is translated as CASSKTSGLYNEQFF.

This clone has just a few counts. The chain carries TRBV7-6 and TRBJ2-3; 9 bases agree with TRBD2. After removal of 3 bases from V and 6 bases from J, the junction contained 4 bases not matched to a gene. The CDR3 runs 14 residues. Germline CDR1 reads SGHVS; CDR2 reads FNYEAQ. CDR3 region: CASSFSGSGDTQYF. The CDR3 DNA reads as TGTGCCAGCAGCTTTAGCGGGAGTGGTGATACGCAGTATTTT.

The rearrangement uses TRBV7-8 and TRBJ1-4, with 10 nucleotides matching TRBD1. The germline V gene has CDR1 SGHVS and CDR2 FQNEAQ. J was trimmed by 6 bases and V by 2 bases; bases with no gene match: 6. The CDR3 extends over 16 amino acids. In DNA form, the CDR3 reads TGTGCCAGCAGCTTAAGAGCCGGGACAGGGGATGAAAAACTGTTTTTT. Encoded protein: CASSLRAGTGDEKLFF.

The genes are TRBV30 and TRBJ2-1; 11 bases agree with TRBD2. CDR1 and CDR2 from the germline V gene are GTSNPN and SVGIG (reference sequence). Germline trimming cut 2 bases from V and 0 bases from J; bases unmatched to any gene: 6. The CDR3 contains 17 residues. CDR3 sequence reads: CAWSPGTSGFSYNEQFF. The CDR3 coding sequence is TGTGCCTGGAGTCCGGGGACTAGCGGATTCTCCTACAATGAGCAGTTCTTC. The full variable domain, its missing parts supplied by reference TRBV30 and TRBJ2-1, is SQTIHQWPATLVQPVGSPLSLECTVEGTSNPNLYWYRQAAGRGLQLLFYSVGIGQISSEVPQNLSASRPQDRQFILSSKKLLLSDSGFYLCAWSPGTSGFSYNEQFFGPGTRLTVL.

V usage is TRBV2 and J usage is TRBJ1-2; D is undetermined. CDR3 length: 13 amino acids. The germline V and J ends were trimmed by 8 bases and 0 bases, with 10 bases remaining between them. CDR1 and CDR2 from the germline V gene are SNHLY and FYNNEI. The CDR3 DNA reads as TGTGCCAGCGGGGAATGGACTAACTATGGCTACACCTTC. This gives the protein CASGEWTNYGYTF.

This chain connects TRBV2 to TRBJ2-7; D might be TRBD2 (6 bases). Germline V gene lookup returns CDR1 SNHLY and CDR2 FYNNEI. This CDR3 is 13 amino acids long. Trimming removed 6 bases at V and 3 bases at J, with 12 bases between. The CDR3 loop reads CASRTGLNYEQYF. The DNA of the CDR3 is TGTGCCAGCAGGACGGGACTTAACTACGAGCAGTACTTC.

V usage is TRBV5-1 and J usage is TRBJ1-1; D call uncertain. V dropped 3 bases and J dropped 8 bases, with 17 bases sitting between them. Germline CDR1 SGHRS, CDR2 YFSETQ. The CDR3 consists of 14 residues. CDR3 loop: CASSSLGGASEAFF. CDR3 DNA sequence: TGCGCCAGCAGCTCCCTTGGCGGCGCGAGCGAAGCTTTCTTT. Based on the CDR3 plus reference TRBV5-1 and TRBJ1-1, the full variable domain is KAGVTQTPRYLIKTRGQQVTLSCSPISGHRSVSWYQQTPGQGLQFLFEYFSETQRNKGNFPGRFSGRQFSNSRSEMNVSTLELGDSALYLCASSSLGGASEAFFGQGTRLTVV.

This clone was seen only once. The CDR3: CASSLAPGINSPLHF. CDR3 DNA: TGTGCCAGCAGCTTAGCCCCAGGGATAAATTCACCCCTCCACTTT. This chain links TRBV11-2 with TRBJ1-6; possibly TRBD1 for D (5 bases). Trimming left V 1 base short and J 7 bases short, with 11 bases between. This CDR3 region has 15 residues. Germline V CDR1 and CDR2: SGHAT, FQNNGV.

This chain connects TRBV5-1 to TRBJ2-1; no reliable D call. CDR1 is SGHRS and CDR2 is YFSETQ in the germline V gene. CDR3 length: 11 residues. Trimming took 4 bases from V and 8 from J, leaving 7 bases between them. CDR3 sequence: CASSVAYEQFF. CDR3 in DNA: TGCGCCAGCAGCGTGGCCTATGAGCAGTTCTTC. The variable domain in full, with the rest retrieved from reference TRBV5-1 and TRBJ2-1, is KAGVTQTPRYLIKTRGQQVTLSCSPISGHRSVSWYQQTPGQGLQFLFEYFSETQRNKGNFPGRFSGRQFSNSRSEMNVSTLELGDSALYLCASSVAYEQFFGPGTRLTVL.

The chain links TRBV5-4 to TRBJ1-2; 8 bases are shared with TRBD1. Germline trimming cut 1 base from V and 6 bases from J; bases unmatched to any gene: 5. Germline lookup yields CDR1 SGHNT and CDR2 YYREEE (reference sequence). CDR3 size: 14 residues. The CDR3 DNA sequence: TGTGCCAGCAGCTTGAGACAGGGGATCGATGGCTACACCTTC. This gives the protein CASSLRQGIDGYTF.

The rearrangement joins TRBV6-1 to TRBJ2-5, with D hard to call. The end of the DNA is better explained by TRBJ2-7, so the J call may be wrong. Germline V lookup: CDR1 MNHNS, CDR2 SASEGT. The CDR3 is 14 residues long. CDR3 amino acids: CASSERARPYEQYF. The CDR3 nucleotides are TGTGCCAGCAGTGAACGGGCCAGACCTTACGAGCAGTACTTC.

The chain links TRBV4-1 to TRBJ1-5; tentatively, D is TRBD1 (5 bases). The CDR3 runs to 16 residues. In germline, CDR1 is MGHRA, CDR2 YSYEKL. V lost 3 bases to trimming and J lost 0 bases, with 12 bases between them. The DNA for the CDR3 is TGCGCCAGCAGCCAGTACAGGAGCTCTAGCAATCAGCCCCAGCATTTT. Protein: CASSQYRSSSNQPQHF.

The chain joins TRBV19 to TRBJ2-2, with 8 bases lining up with TRBD2. V lost 3 bases to trimming and J lost 1 base; unmatched junction nucleotides: 4. CDR3 length: 16 residues. Germline CDR1 LNHDA, CDR2 SQIVND (reference sequence). CDR3 DNA sequence: TGTGCCAGTAGTATTTGGAGCGGGGGGAACACCGGGGAGCTGTTTTTT. Amino acids: CASSIWSGGNTGELFF.

This clone appeared once. The V and J genes are TRBV10-2 and TRBJ1-5; D call uncertain. The length of the CDR3 is 13 residues. With 7 bases removed from V and 2 bases from J, the gap between germline ends came to 9 bases. CDR1 and CDR2 (germline): WSHSY, SAAADI. This CDR3 is CASNGMGNQPQHF. The CDR3 nucleotides are TGCGCCAGCAACGGGATGGGCAATCAGCCCCAGCATTTT.

The CDR3 loop is CASSLGTASTDTQYF. The DNA of the CDR3 is TGTGCCAGCAGCTTAGGGACGGCTAGCACAGATACGCAGTATTTT. The gene calls are TRBV11-2 and TRBJ2-3; no clear D gene. CDR3 length: 15 amino acids. Germline V gene lookup returns CDR1 SGHAT and CDR2 FQNNGV. Trimming took 1 base from V and 0 from J, leaving 8 bases between them.

The chain couples TRBV2 to TRBJ1-1; D not resolved. From germline, CDR1 is SNHLY and CDR2 FYNNEI. Trimming cost V 7 bases and J 0 bases, with 9 bases left between them. This CDR3 has 13 residues. CDR3 sequence reads: CASTTYLNTEAFF. The CDR3 DNA reads TGTGCCAGCACGACCTACCTGAACACTGAAGCTTTCTTT.

This clone turned up a few times. The genes are TRBV18 and TRBJ2-1; 9 nucleotides agree with TRBD2. Losses at the gene ends were 6 bases for V and 1 base for J; bases not matched to a gene: 7. The germline gives CDR1 KGHSH, CDR2 LQKENI. This CDR3 has 16 amino acids. The CDR3 loop reads CASSPTLAGSYNEQFF. In nucleotides, the CDR3 is TGTGCCAGCTCGCCGACCCTAGCGGGGTCCTACAATGAGCAGTTCTTC.

The chain links TRBV7-8 to TRBJ2-3, with a tentative D call TRBD1 (6 bases). V was clipped by 5 bases and J by 1 base, with 10 bases between them. The germline gives CDR1 SGHVS, CDR2 FQNEAQ. The CDR3 sequence is 14 residues long. CDR3 sequence: CASSPRTGTDTQYF. Written as DNA, the CDR3 is TGTGCCAGCAGCCCAAGGACAGGCACAGATACGCAGTATTTT.